These T cell receptor beta chains were read from a single sample in a study of T cell repertoires in cytomegalovirus infection. From the reads, TCRdb called clonotypes with MiXCR, one entry per CDR3 protein. The sample lists about 51,000 distinct CDR3 sequences, roughly 20% seen once, with about 25% in the top ten. These receptors have no known antigen. This sample comprised CD8+ T cells from cultured PBMCs, obtained from culture after CMV antigen stimulation. These receptors originate from a human donor in good health (CMV status not recorded). Some clones in this sample may be carry-over from other donors' samples. Each CDR3 is given with its conserved first and last residue. The D gene is left open where the match is weak. Expanded clones are given a class, and other clones once, few, many or no size at all.

J: TRBJ2-7; size: few; D: NA; V: TRBV7-8; DNA: TGTGCCAGCAGTCAAGATGACAGATACGAGCAGTACTTC; CDR3: CASSQDDRYEQYF
J: TRBJ2-7; size: NA; D: NA; V: TRBV27; DNA: TGTGCCAGCAGTTTGGGCAAGACCTACGAGCAGTACTTC; CDR3: CASSLGKTYEQYF
J: TRBJ2-1; size: NA; D: NA; V: TRBV27; DNA: TGTGCCAGCAGTTTTGGGCCCCAACAATGGCAGTTCTTC; CDR3: CASSFGPQQWQFF
J: TRBJ1-6; size: NA; D: NA; V: TRBV6-1; DNA: TGTGCCAGCAGTGAAACATTTTATAATTCACCCCTCCACTTT; CDR3: CASSETFYNSPLHF
J: TRBJ2-3; size: many; D: TRBD2; V: TRBV7-8; DNA: TGTGCCAGCTCGCCCCTAGCGGCGAGCACAGATACGCAGTATTTT; CDR3: CASSPLAASTDTQYF
J: TRBJ1-5; size: many; D: NA; V: TRBV4-3; DNA: TGCGCCAGCAGCCAAGATGTCAGGGGCAATCAGCCCCAGCATTTT; CDR3: CASSQDVRGNQPQHF
J: TRBJ2-7; size: few; D: NA; V: TRBV7-9; DNA: TGTGCCAGCAGCATGACAGGAGACGAGCAGTACTTC; CDR3: CASSMTGDEQYF
J: TRBJ2-7; size: many; D: TRBD2; V: TRBV20-1; DNA: TGCAGTGCTAGAGATCGACTAGCAACGCACGAGCAGTACTTC; CDR3: CSARDRLATHEQYF
J: TRBJ2-1; size: NA; D: NA; V: TRBV10-1; DNA: TGCGCCAGCAGTGAGTCTCGCAGGGGCAATGAGCAGTTCTTC; CDR3: CASSESRRGNEQFF
J: TRBJ1-1; size: few; D: NA; V: TRBV6-5; DNA: TGTGCCAGCAGTTACAGGCCCCTCCGATGGAACACTGAAGCTTTCTTT; CDR3: CASSYRPLRWNTEAFF
J: TRBJ1-1; size: many; D: NA; V: TRBV2; DNA: TGTGCCAGCAGTGAGACACCCAACACTGAAGCTTTCTTT; CDR3: CASSETPNTEAFF
J: TRBJ1-2; size: many; D: TRBD1; V: TRBV7-9; DNA: TGTGCCAGCAGCTTAGGGACAGGGGTAATGGATGGCTACACCTTC; CDR3: CASSLGTGVMDGYTF
J: TRBJ1-2; size: few; D: NA; V: TRBV7-9; DNA: TGTGCCAGCAGCCCACAGGACACCTCTAACTATGGCTACACCTTC; CDR3: CASSPQDTSNYGYTF
J: TRBJ2-7; size: many; D: NA; V: TRBV7-2; DNA: TGTGCCAGCAGCTCCGACGGAATTCGGGAGCAGTACTTC; CDR3: CASSSDGIREQYF
J: TRBJ2-2; size: NA; D: TRBD1; V: TRBV6-2/TRBV6-3; DNA: TGTGCCAGCAGCCTCCGGACAGGGCGGACCGGGGAGCTGTTTTTT; CDR3: CASSLRTGRTGELFF
J: TRBJ2-2; size: NA; D: TRBD1; V: TRBV7-2; DNA: TGTGCCAGCAGTTTACCGGGACAGGGGGCCCCTCTGGAGCTGTTTTTT; CDR3: CASSLPGQGAPLELFF
J: TRBJ2-1; size: few; D: NA; V: TRBV14; DNA: TGTGCCAGCAGCCACATGACGGGGGAAGGCCCTGCAATAGAGCAGTTCTTC; CDR3: CASSHMTGEGPAIEQFF
J: TRBJ2-7; size: few; D: NA; V: TRBV7-8; DNA: TGTGCCAGCAGCTTAACAGACGACTACGAGCAGTACTTC; CDR3: CASSLTDDYEQYF
J: TRBJ2-1; size: NA; D: NA; V: TRBV7-8; DNA: TGTGCCAGCAGCTCATTTGGGAACACTGACGATGAGCAGTTCTTC; CDR3: CASSSFGNTDDEQFF
J: TRBJ2-1; size: few; D: NA; V: TRBV7-2; DNA: TGTGCCAGCAGCTTTAACGATTGGGATGAGCAGTTCTTC; CDR3: CASSFNDWDEQFF